This T cell receptor beta chain is drawn from a study of technical replicates of blood from a few donors. Germline V gene sequence: CDR1 GTSNPN, CDR2 SVGIG (reference sequence). CDR3 size: 12 residues. J lost 5 bases, V lost 2 bases, and 2 bases had no gene match. TCRdb's copy holds only in-frame clones and misses some; the assay was immunoSEQ multiplex PCR. The repertoire includes over 90,000 clones, 90% to 97% of them detected once, and around 0.35% sits in the top ten. Material for sequencing was T cells isolated from PBMCs. The clonotype comes from a human donor in good health. The V gene is TRBV30, the J gene TRBJ1-2, with 7 bases identical to TRBD1. Here the CDR3 reads CAWSQTGYGYTF. The CDR3 bases are TGTGCCTGGAGTCAGACAGGGTATGGCTACACCTTC.